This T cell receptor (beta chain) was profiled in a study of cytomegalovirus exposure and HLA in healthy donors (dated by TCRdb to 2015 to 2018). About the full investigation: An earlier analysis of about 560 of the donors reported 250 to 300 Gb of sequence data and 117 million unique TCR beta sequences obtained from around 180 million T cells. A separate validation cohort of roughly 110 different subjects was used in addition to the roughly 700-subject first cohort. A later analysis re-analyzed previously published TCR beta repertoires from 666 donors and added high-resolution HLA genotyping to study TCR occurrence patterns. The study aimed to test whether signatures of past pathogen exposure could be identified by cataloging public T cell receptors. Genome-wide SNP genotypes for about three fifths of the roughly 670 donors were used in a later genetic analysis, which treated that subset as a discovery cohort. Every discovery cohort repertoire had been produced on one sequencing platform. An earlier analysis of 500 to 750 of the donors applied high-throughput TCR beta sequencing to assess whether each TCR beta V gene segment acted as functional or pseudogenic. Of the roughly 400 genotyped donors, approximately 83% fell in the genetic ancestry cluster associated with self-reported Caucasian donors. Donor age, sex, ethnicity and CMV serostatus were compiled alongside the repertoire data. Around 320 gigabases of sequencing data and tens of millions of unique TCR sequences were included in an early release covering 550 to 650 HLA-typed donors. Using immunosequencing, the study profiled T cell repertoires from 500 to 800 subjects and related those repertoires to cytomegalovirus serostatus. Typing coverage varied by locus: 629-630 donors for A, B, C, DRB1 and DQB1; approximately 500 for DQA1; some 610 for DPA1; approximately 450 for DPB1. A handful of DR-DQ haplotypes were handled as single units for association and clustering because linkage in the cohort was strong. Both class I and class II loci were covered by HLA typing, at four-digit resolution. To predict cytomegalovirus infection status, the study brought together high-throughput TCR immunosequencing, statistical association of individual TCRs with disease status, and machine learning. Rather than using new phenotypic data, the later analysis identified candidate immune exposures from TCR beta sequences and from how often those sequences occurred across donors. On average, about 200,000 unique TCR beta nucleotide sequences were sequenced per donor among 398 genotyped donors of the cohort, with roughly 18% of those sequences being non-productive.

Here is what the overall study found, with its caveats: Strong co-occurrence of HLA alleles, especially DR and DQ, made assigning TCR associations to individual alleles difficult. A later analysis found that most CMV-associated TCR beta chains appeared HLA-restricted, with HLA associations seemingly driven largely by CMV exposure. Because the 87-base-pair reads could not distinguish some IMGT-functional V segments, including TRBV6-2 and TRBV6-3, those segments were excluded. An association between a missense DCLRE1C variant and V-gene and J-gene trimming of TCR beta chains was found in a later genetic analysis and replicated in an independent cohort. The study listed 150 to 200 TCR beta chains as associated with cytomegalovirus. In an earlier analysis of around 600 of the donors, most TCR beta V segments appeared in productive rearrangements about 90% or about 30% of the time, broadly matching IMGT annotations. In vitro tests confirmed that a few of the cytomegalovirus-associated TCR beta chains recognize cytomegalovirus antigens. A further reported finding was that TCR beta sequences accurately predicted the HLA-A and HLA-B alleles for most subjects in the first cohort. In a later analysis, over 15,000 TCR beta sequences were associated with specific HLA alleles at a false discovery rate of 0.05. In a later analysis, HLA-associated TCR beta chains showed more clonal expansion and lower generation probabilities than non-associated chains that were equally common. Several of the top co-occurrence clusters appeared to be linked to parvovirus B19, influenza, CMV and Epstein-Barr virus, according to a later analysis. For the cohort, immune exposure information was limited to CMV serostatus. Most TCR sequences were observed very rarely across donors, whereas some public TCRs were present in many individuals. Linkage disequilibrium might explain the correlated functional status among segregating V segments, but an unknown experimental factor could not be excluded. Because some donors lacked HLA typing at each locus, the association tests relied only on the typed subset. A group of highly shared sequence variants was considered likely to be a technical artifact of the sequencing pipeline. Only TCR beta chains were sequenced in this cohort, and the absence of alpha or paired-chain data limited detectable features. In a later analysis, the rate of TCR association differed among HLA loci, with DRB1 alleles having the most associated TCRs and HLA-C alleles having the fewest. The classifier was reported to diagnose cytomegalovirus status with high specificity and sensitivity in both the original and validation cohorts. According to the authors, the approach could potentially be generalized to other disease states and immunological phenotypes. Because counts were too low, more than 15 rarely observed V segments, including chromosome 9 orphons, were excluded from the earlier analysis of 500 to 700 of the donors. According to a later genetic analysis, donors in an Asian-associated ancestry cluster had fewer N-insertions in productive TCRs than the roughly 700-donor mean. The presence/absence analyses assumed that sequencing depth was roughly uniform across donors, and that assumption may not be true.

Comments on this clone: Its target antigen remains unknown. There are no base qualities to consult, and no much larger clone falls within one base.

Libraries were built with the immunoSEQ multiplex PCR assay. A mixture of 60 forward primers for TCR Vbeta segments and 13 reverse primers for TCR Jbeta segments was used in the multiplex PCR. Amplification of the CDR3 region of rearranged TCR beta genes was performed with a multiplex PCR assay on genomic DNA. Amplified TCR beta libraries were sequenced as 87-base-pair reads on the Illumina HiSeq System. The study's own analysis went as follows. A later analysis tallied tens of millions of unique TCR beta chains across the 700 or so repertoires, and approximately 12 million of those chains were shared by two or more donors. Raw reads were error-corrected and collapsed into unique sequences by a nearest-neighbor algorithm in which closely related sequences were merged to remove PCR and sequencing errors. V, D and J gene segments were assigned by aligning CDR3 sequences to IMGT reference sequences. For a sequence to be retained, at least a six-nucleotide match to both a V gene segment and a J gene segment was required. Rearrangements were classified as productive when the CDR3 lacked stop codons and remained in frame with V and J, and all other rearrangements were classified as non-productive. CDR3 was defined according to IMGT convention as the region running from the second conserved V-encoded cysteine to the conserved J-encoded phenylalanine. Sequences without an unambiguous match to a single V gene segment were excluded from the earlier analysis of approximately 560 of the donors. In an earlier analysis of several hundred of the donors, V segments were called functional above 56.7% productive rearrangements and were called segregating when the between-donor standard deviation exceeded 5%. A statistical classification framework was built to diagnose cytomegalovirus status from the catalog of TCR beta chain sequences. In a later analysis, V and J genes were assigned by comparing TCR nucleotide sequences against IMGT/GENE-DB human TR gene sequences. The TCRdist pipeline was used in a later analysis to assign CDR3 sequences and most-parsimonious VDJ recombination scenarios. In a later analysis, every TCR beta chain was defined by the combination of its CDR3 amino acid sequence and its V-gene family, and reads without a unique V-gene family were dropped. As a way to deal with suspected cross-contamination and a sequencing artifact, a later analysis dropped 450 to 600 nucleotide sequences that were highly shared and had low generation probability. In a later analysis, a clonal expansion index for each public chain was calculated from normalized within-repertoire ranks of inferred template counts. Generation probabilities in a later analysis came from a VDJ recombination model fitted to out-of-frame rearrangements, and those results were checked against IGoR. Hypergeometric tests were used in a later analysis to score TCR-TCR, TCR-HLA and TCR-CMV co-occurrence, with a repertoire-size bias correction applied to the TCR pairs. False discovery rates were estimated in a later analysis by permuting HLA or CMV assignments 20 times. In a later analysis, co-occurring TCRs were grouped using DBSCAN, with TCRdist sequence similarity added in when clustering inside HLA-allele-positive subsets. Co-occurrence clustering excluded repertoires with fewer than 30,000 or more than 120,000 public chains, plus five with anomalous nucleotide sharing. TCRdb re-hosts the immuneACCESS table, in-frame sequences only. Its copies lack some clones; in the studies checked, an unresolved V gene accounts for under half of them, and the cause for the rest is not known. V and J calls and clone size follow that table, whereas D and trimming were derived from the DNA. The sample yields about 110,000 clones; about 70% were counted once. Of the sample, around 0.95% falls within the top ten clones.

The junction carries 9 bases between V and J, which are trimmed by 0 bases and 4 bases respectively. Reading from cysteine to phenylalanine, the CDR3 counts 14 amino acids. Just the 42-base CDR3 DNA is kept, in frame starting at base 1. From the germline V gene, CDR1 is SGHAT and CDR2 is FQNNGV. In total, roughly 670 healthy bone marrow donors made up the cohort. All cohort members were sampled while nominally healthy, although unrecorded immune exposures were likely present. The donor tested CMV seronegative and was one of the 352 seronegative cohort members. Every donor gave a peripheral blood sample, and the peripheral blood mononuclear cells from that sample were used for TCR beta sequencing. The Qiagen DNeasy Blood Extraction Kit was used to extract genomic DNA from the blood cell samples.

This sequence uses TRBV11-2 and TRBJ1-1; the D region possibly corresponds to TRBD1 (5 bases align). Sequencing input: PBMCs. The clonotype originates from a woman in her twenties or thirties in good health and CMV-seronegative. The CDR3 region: CASSLEVGRTEAFF. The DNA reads TGTGCCAGCAGCTTAGAAGTGGGGCGCACTGAAGCTTTCTTT.